Presented here are 22 T cell receptor beta chains from one specimen sequenced in a study of patients and donors after allogeneic stem cell transplantation. TCRdb reprocessed the RT-PCR reads via MiXCR and lists one record per CDR3 protein. This sample carries about a million distinct CDR3 sequences, more than 15% of them seen once, and the ten largest clones take approximately 5.9%. What was sequenced was blood, either unsorted or a sorted T cell fraction (not recorded which). These receptors were taken from a human donor who was either an allogeneic HSCT recipient or a stem cell or donor lymphocyte infusion donor (not recorded which). It is not recorded whose cells these are; they may come from a transplant donor.

The genes are TRBV20-1 and TRBJ2-3, with no clear D. V was clipped by 0 bases and J by 1 base, with 11 bases between them. CDR1 and CDR2 (germline): DFQATT, SNEGSKA (reference sequence). The CDR3 is 15 residues long. CDR3 region: CSARDNRPGTDTQYF. CDR3 bases: TGCAGTGCTAGAGATAACCGGCCGGGCACAGATACGCAGTATTTT.

This chain joins TRBV7-2 and TRBJ1-2, with D unclear. The length of the CDR3 is 13 residues. V lost 5 bases and J 4 bases, leaving 11 bases between the germline ends. Germline values: CDR1 SGHTA, CDR2 FQGNSA. The CDR3 DNA reads TGTGCCAGCAGCCCGGACGAGCTCTATGGCTACACCTTC. Translated: CASSPDELYGYTF. The full variable domain, in which reference TRBV7-2 and TRBJ1-2 provide the parts outside the CDR3, is GAGVSQSPSNKVTEKGKDVELRCDPISGHTALYWYRQSLGQGLEFLIYFQGNSAPDKSGLPSDRFSAERTGGSVSTLTIQRTQQEDSAVYLCASSPDELYGYTFGSGTRLTVV.

This clonotype has just a few counts. The chain has TRBV7-9 and TRBJ2-7; 7 nucleotides match TRBD1. V was clipped by 5 bases and J by 6 bases; unmatched bases: 7. The CDR3 covers 13 residues. The germline V gene encodes CDR1 SEHNR and CDR2 FQNEAQ (reference sequence). CDR3 sequence: CASSPRGSLEQYF. The CDR3 DNA is TGTGCCAGCAGCCCCAGGGGGAGCCTCGAGCAGTACTTC. Full variable domain (rest looked up from reference TRBV7-9 and TRBJ2-7): DTGVSQNPRHKITKRGQNVTFRCDPISEHNRLYWYRQTLGQGPEFLTYFQNEAQLEKSRLLSDRFSAERPKGSFSTLEIQRTEQGDSAMYLCASSPRGSLEQYFGPGTRLTVT.

This clonotype was found a few times. The V gene is TRBV15, the J gene TRBJ2-1; D is ambiguous. The V end was cut by 1 base, the J end by 8 bases, with 12 bases between. CDR1 and CDR2 from the germline V gene are LNHNV and YYDKDF (reference sequence). The CDR3 totals 14 residues. The CDR3 is CATSRVAARDEQFF. Written as DNA, the CDR3 is TGTGCCACCAGCAGAGTCGCAGCTCGGGATGAGCAGTTCTTC.

This rearrangement joins TRBV30 to TRBJ1-2; D is perhaps TRBD1 (5 bases). Germline V gene data show CDR1 as GTSNPN and CDR2 as SVGIG (reference sequence). The CDR3 has 13 residues. Trimming pared 4 bases from V and 4 bases from J, leaving 13 bases between. This CDR3 reads CAWNPGLIYGYTF. Written as DNA, the CDR3 is TGTGCCTGGAACCCGGGGCTGATCTATGGCTACACCTTC.

The chain joins TRBV12-3 or TRBV12-4 to TRBJ2-1; either TRBD1 or TRBD2 may supply D (5 bases each). This CDR3 has 14 residues. The germline V and J ends were trimmed by 5 bases and 11 bases, with 19 bases remaining between them. The CDR3 DNA sequence: TGTGCCAGCAGTCCCCCATACGGGACGGACAAGCAGTTCTTC. Translating it yields CASSPPYGTDKQFF.

V and J are TRBV29-1 and TRBJ1-5; 8 positions agree with TRBD1. The CDR3 contains 14 residues. The V gene's germline CDR1 is SQVTM and CDR2 ANQGSEA. V lost 5 bases to trimming and J lost 5 bases; unmatched junction nucleotides: 8. For the CDR3, the DNA is TGCAGCGTTACTTTGGACAGGGAGGATCAGCCCCAGCATTTT. It yields the protein CSVTLDREDQPQHF.

This clonotype was seen only a few times. V and J are TRBV12-3 or TRBV12-4 and TRBJ1-6, with 10 nucleotides matching TRBD1. The junction had 8 bases not matched to a gene; V was cut back by 6 bases and J by 9 bases. This CDR3 contains 15 residues. The CDR3 nucleotides are TGTGCCAGCAGGGGGGGGGACAGGGGTAGTTCACCCCTCCACTTT. Translation gives CASRGGDRGSSPLHF.

This rearrangement joins TRBV12-3 or TRBV12-4 to TRBJ1-6, with D possibly being TRBD1 (5 bases). There are 15 residues in the CDR3. The V and J ends lost 7 bases and 6 bases respectively, with 16 bases between them. The DNA for the CDR3 is TGTGCCAGCAATTCCGGGGGGACGGTTAATTCACCCCTCCACTTT. Translating it yields CASNSGGTVNSPLHF.

In this sample, this clonotype turned up a few times. The rearrangement uses TRBV12-3 or TRBV12-4 and TRBJ2-7, with D tentatively TRBD1 (5 bases). Trimming pared 8 bases from V and 0 bases from J, leaving 14 bases between. The CDR3 runs 14 residues. The DNA of the CDR3 is TGTGCCAGCTCGCAGGGCTTTAACTCCTACGAGCAGTACTTC. Its translation: CASSQGFNSYEQYF.

This clonotype was recorded a few times. This chain connects TRBV5-1 to TRBJ1-2, with 10 bases lining up with TRBD1. Germline values: CDR1 SGHRS, CDR2 YFSETQ. Trimming took 1 base from V and 8 from J; bases not matched to a gene: 8. The CDR3 length is 15 residues. The CDR3 DNA is TGCGCCAGCAGCTTGTCAAGGGACAGGGGTCGCGGCTACACCTTC. This gives the protein CASSLSRDRGRGYTF.

This clonotype appeared many times. This chain joins TRBV4-3 and TRBJ2-1; 7 nucleotides match TRBD2. CDR1 is LGHNA, CDR2 YSLEER, per germline. This CDR3 has 13 amino acids. The V and J ends lost 4 bases and 5 bases, in that order; junction bases with no gene match: 2. The CDR3 loop is CASSPRGDNEQFF. CDR3 DNA: TGCGCCAGCAGCCCCCGGGGGGACAATGAGCAGTTCTTC.

This clonotype was detected ten times or more. The chain combines TRBV12-3 or TRBV12-4 with TRBJ1-5; D not certain. The germline V and J ends were trimmed by 5 bases and 1 base, with 9 bases remaining between them. The CDR3 sequence is 14 residues long. Here the CDR3 reads CASSRMGSNQPQHF. DNA for the CDR3: TGTGCCAGCAGTAGGATGGGGAGCAATCAGCCCCAGCATTTT.

This clonotype has a count of ten or more. The genes are TRBV5-6 and TRBJ2-2, with no clear D. The CDR3 sequence is 15 residues long. Germline V CDR1 and CDR2: SGHDT, YYEEEE. With 3 bases removed from V and 1 base from J, the gap between germline ends came to 10 bases. CDR3 bases: TGTGCCAGCAGCTCAGTAACGGTGAACACCGGGGAGCTGTTTTTT. Translating it yields CASSSVTVNTGELFF.

The V call is TRBV3-1, the J call TRBJ2-3; D possibly uses TRBD1 or TRBD2 (6 bases each). Trimming took off 4 bases at V and 2 bases at J, with 19 bases between the two ends. The CDR3 contains 17 residues. Germline V gene sequence: CDR1 LGHDT, CDR2 YNNKEL (reference sequence). The CDR3 DNA is TGTGCCAGCAGCCGCGTATGGGGGCGGGGACTCACAGATACGCAGTATTTT. It encodes CASSRVWGRGLTDTQYF.

This clonotype was seen at least ten times. For the CDR3, the DNA is TGTGCCAGCAGCTTATTGTGGGCCGGGGAGCTGTTTTTT. It is translated as CASSLLWAGELFF. V usage is TRBV7-2 and J usage is TRBJ2-2; no clear D. V lost 2 bases and J lost 6, with 7 bases in between. The CDR3 is 13 amino acids. CDR1 is SGHTA and CDR2 is FQGNSA in the germline V gene.

This clonotype appeared a few times. Here the CDR3 reads CASSYRDLNEQFF. CDR3 coding DNA: TGTGCCAGCAGCTACCGGGACCTGAATGAGCAGTTCTTC. The chain uses TRBV7-2 and TRBJ2-1; D tentatively reads TRBD1 or TRBD2 (5 bases each). The CDR3 has 13 amino acids. Trimming removed 4 bases from V and 7 bases from J, with 11 bases in between. CDR1 and CDR2 (germline): SGHTA, FQGNSA.

This chain uses TRBV12-3 or TRBV12-4 with TRBJ2-7, with D possibly matching TRBD1 (6 bases). The CDR3 consists of 13 residues. Trimming cost V 6 bases and J 0 bases, with 9 bases left between them. The CDR3 loop reads CASRSDSSYEQYF. CDR3 in DNA: TGTGCCAGCAGGTCGGACAGCTCCTACGAGCAGTACTTC.

This clonotype was detected ten times or more. The rearrangement uses TRBV10-3 and TRBJ1-6; a possible D gene is TRBD1 (5 bases). The CDR3 is 13 amino acids. Trimming took 6 bases from V and 12 from J, leaving 15 bases between them. Germline V gene sequence: CDR1 ENHRY, CDR2 SYGVKD. For the CDR3, the DNA is TGTGCCATCAGGGGGGACGGGACTCAACCCCTCCACTTT. Translation gives CAIRGDGTQPLHF.

J is TRBJ1-4 and V is TRBV10-3, with a weak D call TRBD1 (5 bases). CDR1 and CDR2 from the germline V gene are ENHRY and SYGVKD. The germline V and J ends were trimmed by 3 bases and 8 bases, with 13 bases remaining between them. The CDR3 runs to 14 residues. The DNA for the CDR3 is TGTGCCATCAGTGACTTGGGACTTGACGAAAAACTGTTTTTT. Translated: CAISDLGLDEKLFF.

The rearrangement links TRBV20-1 to TRBJ2-5, with D maybe TRBD2 (6 bases). Trimming stripped 5 bases from V and 3 bases from J, with 13 bases between. The CDR3 sequence is 13 residues long. Looked up from germline, CDR1 is DFQATT and CDR2 is SNEGSKA (reference sequence). CDR3 DNA sequence: TGCAGTGCTTGCCGGGAGCCCAAAGAGACCCAGTACTTC. This sequence encodes CSACREPKETQYF.

This clonotype has just a few counts. This sequence joins TRBV10-2 and TRBJ1-1, with a weak D call TRBD1 (5 bases). Trimming took off 5 bases at V and 6 bases at J, with 13 bases between the two ends. The CDR3 covers 13 residues. CDR1 is WSHSY, CDR2 SAAADI, per germline. The CDR3 coding sequence is TGCGCCAGCAGTCGGGACCTCGGGGCTGAAGCTTTCTTT. It encodes CASSRDLGAEAFF.